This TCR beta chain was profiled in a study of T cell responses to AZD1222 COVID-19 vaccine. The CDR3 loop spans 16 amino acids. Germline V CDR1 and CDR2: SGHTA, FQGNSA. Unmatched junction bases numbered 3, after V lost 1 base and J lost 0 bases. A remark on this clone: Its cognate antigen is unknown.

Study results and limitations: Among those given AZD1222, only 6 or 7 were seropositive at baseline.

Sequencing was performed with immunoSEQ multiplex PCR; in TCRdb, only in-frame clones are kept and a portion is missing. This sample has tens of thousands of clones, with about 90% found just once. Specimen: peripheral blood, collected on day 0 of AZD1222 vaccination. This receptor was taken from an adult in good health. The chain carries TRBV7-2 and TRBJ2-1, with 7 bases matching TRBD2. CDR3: CASSLGLAASYNEQFF. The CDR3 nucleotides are TGTGCCAGCAGCTTAGGGCTAGCGGCCTCCTACAATGAGCAGTTCTTC.